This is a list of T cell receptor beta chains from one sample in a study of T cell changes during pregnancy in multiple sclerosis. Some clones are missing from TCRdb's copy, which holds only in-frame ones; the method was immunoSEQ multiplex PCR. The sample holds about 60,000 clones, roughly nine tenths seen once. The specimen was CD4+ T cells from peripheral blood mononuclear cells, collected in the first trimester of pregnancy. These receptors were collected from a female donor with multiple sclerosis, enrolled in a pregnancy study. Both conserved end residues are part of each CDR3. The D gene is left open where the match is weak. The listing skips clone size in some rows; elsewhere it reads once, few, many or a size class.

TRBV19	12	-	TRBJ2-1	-	TGTGCCAGTAGTAGAAACGGGGTTGAGCAGTTCTTC	CASSRNGVEQFF
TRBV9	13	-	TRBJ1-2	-	TGTGCCAGCAGTGACAGCGCAAACTATGGCTACACCTTC	CASSDSANYGYTF
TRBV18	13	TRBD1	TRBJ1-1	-	TGTGCCAGCTCACCGACAGGGGGCACTGAAGCTTTCTTT	CASSPTGGTEAFF
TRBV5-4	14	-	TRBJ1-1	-	TGTGCCAGCAGCTTGTCACAGAGGAACACTGAAGCTTTCTTT	CASSLSQRNTEAFF
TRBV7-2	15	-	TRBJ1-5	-	TGTGCCAGCAGCTTGGGGGGGGAACGCGGTCAGCCCCAGCATTTT	CASSLGGERGQPQHF
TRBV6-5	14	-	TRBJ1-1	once	TGTGCCAGCAGCCCTCCCCCGGGGAACACTGAAGCTTTCTTT	CASSPPPGNTEAFF
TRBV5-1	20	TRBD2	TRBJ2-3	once	TGCGCCAGCAGCTTGGTCGGGCGGGGGGGCCGGCGTGGTCGATCAGATACGCAGTATTTT	CASSLVGRGGRRGRSDTQYF
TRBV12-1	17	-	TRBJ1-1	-	TGTGCCAGCAGCCTATCTAAAATCACAGGGAAAAGAACTGAAGCTTTCTTT	CASSLSKITGKRTEAFF
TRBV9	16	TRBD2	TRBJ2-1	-	TGTGCCAGCAGCGCGCCACTAGCGGGGGGGGACAATGAGCAGTTCTTC	CASSAPLAGGDNEQFF
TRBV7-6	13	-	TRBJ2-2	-	TGTGCCAGCAGCCCCTACGGTGGCGGGGAGCTGTTTTTT	CASSPYGGGELFF
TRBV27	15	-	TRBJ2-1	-	TGTGCCAGCACCAAAGGGGTGGGGGCGTACAATGAGCAGTTCTTC	CASTKGVGAYNEQFF
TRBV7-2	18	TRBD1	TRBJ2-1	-	TGTGCCAGCAGCTCTTACATTACCGGGACAGGGGGATACAATGAGCAGTTCTTC	CASSSYITGTGGYNEQFF
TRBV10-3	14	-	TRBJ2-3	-	TGTGCCATCAGAAGACAGGTGGGCGAAGATACGCAGTATTTT	CAIRRQVGEDTQYF
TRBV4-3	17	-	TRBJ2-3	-	TGCGCCAGCAGCCAGACCTCAACAGGACTAAGCACAGATACGCAGTATTTT	CASSQTSTGLSTDTQYF
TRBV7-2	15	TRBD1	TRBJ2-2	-	TGTGCCAGCAGCCTTAGGACAGGGATTACCGGGGAGCTGTTTTTT	CASSLRTGITGELFF
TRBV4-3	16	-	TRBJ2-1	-	TGCGCCAGCAGCCAAGACCCAGGGCCCTCTTACAATGAGCAGTTCTTC	CASSQDPGPSYNEQFF
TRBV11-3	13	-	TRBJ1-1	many	TGTGCCAGCAGCCCACGGGGGAACACTGAAGCTTTCTTT	CASSPRGNTEAFF
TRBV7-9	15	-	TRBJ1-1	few	TGTGCCAGCAGCTTAGGATCGGGTGTGAACACTGAAGCTTTCTTT	CASSLGSGVNTEAFF
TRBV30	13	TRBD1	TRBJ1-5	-	TGTGCAGGTGGGACAGGCGGAAATCAGCCCCAGCATTTT	CAGGTGGNQPQHF
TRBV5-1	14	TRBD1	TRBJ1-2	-	TGCGCCAGCAGCGGGGACAGGCGGGACTATGGCTACACCTTC	CASSGDRRDYGYTF
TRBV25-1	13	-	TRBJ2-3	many	TGTGCCAGCAGTGGCGTAGGGGCAGATACGCAGTATTTT	CASSGVGADTQYF
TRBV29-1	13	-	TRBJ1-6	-	TGCAGCGTTGTAGGGGGTTTGGATTCACCCCTCCACTTT	CSVVGGLDSPLHF
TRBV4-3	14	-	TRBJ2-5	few	TGCGCCAGCAGCCAAGCGGTATTGTCGGAGACCCAGTACTTC	CASSQAVLSETQYF
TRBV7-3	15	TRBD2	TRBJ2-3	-	TGTGCCAGCAGCTTAACGGGTAGCGGGGGGGCAATGCAGTATTTT	CASSLTGSGGAMQYF
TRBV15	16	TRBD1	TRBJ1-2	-	TGTGCCACCAGTAGTCCCGGACAGGGGGCCTTCTATGGCTACACCTTC	CATSSPGQGAFYGYTF
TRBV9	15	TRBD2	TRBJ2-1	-	TGTGCCAGCAGCGTAGTTCGGGGGGGCGTGAATGAGCAGTTCTTC	CASSVVRGGVNEQFF
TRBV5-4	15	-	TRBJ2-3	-	TGTGCCAGCAGCTTGTTATCAGGGCTCGCAGATACGCAGTATTTT	CASSLLSGLADTQYF
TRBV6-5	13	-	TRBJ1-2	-	TGTGCCAGCAGGGACACAAAACTTCTGCGCTACACCTTC	CASRDTKLLRYTF
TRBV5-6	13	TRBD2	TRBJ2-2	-	TGTGCCAGCAGCTGGCGGGGGGCCGGGGAGCTGTTTTTT	CASSWRGAGELFF
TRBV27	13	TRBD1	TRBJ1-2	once	TGTGCCAGCAGCCAGACAGGGGACTATGGCTACACCTTC	CASSQTGDYGYTF
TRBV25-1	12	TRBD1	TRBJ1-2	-	TGTGCCAGCAGTGGACAGGGCAGTGGCTACACCTTC	CASSGQGSGYTF
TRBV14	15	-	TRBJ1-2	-	TGTGCCAGCAGCCAAGCGAGGATTGTGGGCTATGGCTACACCTTC	CASSQARIVGYGYTF
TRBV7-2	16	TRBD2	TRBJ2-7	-	TGTGCCAGCAGCTTCACTAGCGGGGGGGTACCCTACGAGCAGTACTTC	CASSFTSGGVPYEQYF
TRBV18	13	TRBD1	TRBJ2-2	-	TGTGCCAGCTCCTACGGACAGGCCGGGGAGCTGTTTTTT	CASSYGQAGELFF
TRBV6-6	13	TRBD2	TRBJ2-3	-	TGTGCCAGCGGGGGGGTCCCCACAGATACGCAGTATTTT	CASGGVPTDTQYF
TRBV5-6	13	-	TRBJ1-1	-	TGTGCCAGCAGCCTTGACCGGGGGACTGAAGCTTTCTTT	CASSLDRGTEAFF
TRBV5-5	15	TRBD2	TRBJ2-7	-	TGTGCCAGCAGCACGATGGCGGGGGGGCTTCGGGAGCAGTACTTC	CASSTMAGGLREQYF
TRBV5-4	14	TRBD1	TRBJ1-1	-	TGTGCCAGCACCCGACAGGGTGGAGTCACTGAAGCTTTCTTT	CASTRQGGVTEAFF
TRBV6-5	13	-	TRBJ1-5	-	TGTGCCAGCGGTTACCTACCTGGTCAGCCCCAGCATTTT	CASGYLPGQPQHF
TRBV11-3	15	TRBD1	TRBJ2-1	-	TGTGCCAGCACCTCCGGGGACAGGGGGTCCCATGAGCAGTTCTTC	CASTSGDRGSHEQFF
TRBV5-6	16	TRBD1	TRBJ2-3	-	TGTGCCAGCAGCTTGGCCGCTGACAGGGGGGGAAATACGCAGTATTTT	CASSLAADRGGNTQYF
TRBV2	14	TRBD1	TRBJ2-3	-	TGTGCCAGCAGTCGGACAGGGGTTGGAGATACGCAGTATTTT	CASSRTGVGDTQYF
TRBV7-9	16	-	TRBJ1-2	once	TGTGCCAGCACCGAAAGGACTTACCGGGACTTCTATGGCTACACCTTC	CASTERTYRDFYGYTF
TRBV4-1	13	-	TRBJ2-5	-	TGCGCCAGCAGCCAAGCTAGCGTGGAGACCCAGTACTTC	CASSQASVETQYF
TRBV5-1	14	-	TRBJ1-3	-	TGCGCCAGCAGCTTGGATCAGGGGAAGAACACCATATATTTT	CASSLDQGKNTIYF
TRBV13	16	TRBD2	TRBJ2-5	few	TGTGCCAGCAGCTCGCGGACTAGCGGGGGGGGAGAGACCCAGTACTTC	CASSSRTSGGGETQYF
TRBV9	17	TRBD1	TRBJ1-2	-	TGTGCCAGCAGCGTAGGACAGGGGGCCTTAGCTAACTATGGCTACACCTTC	CASSVGQGALANYGYTF
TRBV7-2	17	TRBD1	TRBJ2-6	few	TGTGCCACCCAACCGGGACAGGGAAACTCTGGGGCCAACGTCCTGACTTTC	CATQPGQGNSGANVLTF
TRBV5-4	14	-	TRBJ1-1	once	TGTGCCAGCAGCTTAGAGCCCTTGAACACTGAAGCTTTCTTT	CASSLEPLNTEAFF
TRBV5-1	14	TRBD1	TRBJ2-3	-	TGCGCCAGCAGCTTACAGGGGGGTTCAGATACGCAGTATTTT	CASSLQGGSDTQYF
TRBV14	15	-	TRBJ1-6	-	TGTGCCAGCAGCCGCCTGACAGGTGCTGGTTCACCCCTCCACTTT	CASSRLTGAGSPLHF
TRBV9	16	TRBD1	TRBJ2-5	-	TGTGCCAGCAGCTTGTCGACAGGGGGCGGGCAAGAGACCCAGTACTTC	CASSLSTGGGQETQYF
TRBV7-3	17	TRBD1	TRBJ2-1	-	TGTGCCAGCAGCTTAACGGCCGGGACAGGGGTGTACAATGAGCAGTTCTTC	CASSLTAGTGVYNEQFF
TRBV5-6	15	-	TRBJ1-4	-	TGTGCCAGCAGCTTGTTCCCCATGGTCGGTGAAAAACTGTTTTTT	CASSLFPMVGEKLFF